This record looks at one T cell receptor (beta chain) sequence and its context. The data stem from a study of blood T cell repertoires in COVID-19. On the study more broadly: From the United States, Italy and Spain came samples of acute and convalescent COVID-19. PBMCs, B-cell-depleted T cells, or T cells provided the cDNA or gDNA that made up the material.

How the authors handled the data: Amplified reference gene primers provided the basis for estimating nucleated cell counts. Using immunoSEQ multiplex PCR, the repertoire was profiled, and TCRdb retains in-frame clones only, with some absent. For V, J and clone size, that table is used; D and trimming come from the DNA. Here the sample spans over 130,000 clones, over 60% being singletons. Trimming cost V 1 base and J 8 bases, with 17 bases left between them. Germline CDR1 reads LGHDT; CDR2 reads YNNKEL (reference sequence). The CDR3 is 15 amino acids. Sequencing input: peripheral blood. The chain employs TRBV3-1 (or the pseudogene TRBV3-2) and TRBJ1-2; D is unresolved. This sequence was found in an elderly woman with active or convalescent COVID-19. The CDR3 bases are TGTGCCAGCAGCCAAGTTACCGGAGACTATGGAGGCTACACCTTC. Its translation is CASSQVTGDYGGYTF.